The 19 T cell receptor beta chains reported below all come from one sample, sequenced in a study of blood T cell repertoires in COVID-19. Method: immunoSEQ multiplex PCR; TCRdb's copy keeps in-frame clones and lacks some. The sample has 150,000 to 200,000 clones; 80% are singletons. Specimen: PBMCs or T cells enriched from blood (not recorded which). The receptors derive from a woman in her fifties or sixties who had recovered from COVID-19.

Here the CDR3 reads CASSILGAGGDEQFF. CDR3 bases: TGTGCCAGTAGCATCCTTGGAGCGGGTGGGGATGAGCAGTTCTTC. V is TRBV19 and J is TRBJ2-1; possibly TRBD2 for D (6 bases). V dropped 6 bases and J dropped 8 bases, with 20 bases sitting between them. The CDR3 runs 15 residues. Per germline, CDR1 LNHDA and CDR2 SQIVND (reference sequence).

J is TRBJ2-1 and V is TRBV9; no reliable D call. Germline CDR1 is SGDLS and CDR2 is YYNGEE. The ends were cut back, 0 bases at V and 8 bases at J, with 9 bases in the middle. This CDR3 is 13 amino acids long. The CDR3 bases are TGTGCCAGCAGCGTAGCTACTTTCGATGAGCAGTTCTTC. Residues: CASSVATFDEQFF.

In its sample, this clone was seen a few times. One junction end does not reproduce the germline sequence, and a read error may be involved. This chain links TRBV6-6 with TRBJ2-1; TRBD2 aligns across 10 bases. Per the germline V gene, CDR1 is MNHNY and CDR2 is SVGAGI (reference sequence). This CDR3 has 16 amino acids. CDR3 protein: CASNYLPSGGHNEQFF. CDR3 DNA: TGTGCCAGCAATTACCTACCTAGCGGGGGCCACAATGAGCAGTTCTTC.

The J gene is TRBJ2-2, the V gene TRBV29-1; unclear D gene. This CDR3 has 13 residues. The V gene's germline CDR1 is SQVTM and CDR2 ANQGSEA. V shed 4 bases and J shed 3 bases, with 9 bases lying between them. CDR3 in amino acids: CSVGSGYTGELFF. The CDR3, as DNA: TGCAGCGTTGGGTCCGGGTACACCGGGGAGCTGTTTTTT.

V and J are TRBV29-1 and TRBJ2-1, with D tentatively TRBD1 (5 bases). From germline, CDR1 is SQVTM and CDR2 ANQGSEA. The V end was cut by 6 bases, the J end by 0 bases, with 12 bases between. The CDR3 length is 14 residues. CDR3 region: CSVKDKSSYNEQFF. Here the CDR3 DNA reads TGCAGCGTGAAGGACAAGAGCTCCTACAATGAGCAGTTCTTC.

The chain uses TRBV14 and TRBJ2-1; D gene unclear. There are 13 residues in the CDR3. Germline V lookup: CDR1 SGHDN, CDR2 FVKESK. Trimming removed 4 bases at V and 12 bases at J, with 16 bases between. In nucleotides, the CDR3 is TGTGCCAGCAGCCCGACTCCGCCGGTTTTGCAGTTCTTC. This translates into CASSPTPPVLQFF.

This clone came up a few times. This chain uses TRBV19 with TRBJ2-3, with 9 positions matching TRBD2. V dropped 1 base and J dropped 6; count of bases not matched to a gene: 5. This CDR3 region has 15 residues. Germline V gene lookup returns CDR1 LNHDA and CDR2 SQIVND (reference sequence). The CDR3 spells CASSIAGGGVDTQYF. As DNA, the CDR3 is TGTGCCAGTAGTATAGCCGGCGGGGGGGTTGATACGCAGTATTTT.

The chain couples TRBV5-6 to TRBJ2-7, with D tentatively TRBD1 (5 bases). The CDR3 is 14 amino acids. V lost 2 bases to trimming and J lost 6 bases, with 15 bases between them. In germline, CDR1 is SGHDT, CDR2 YYEEEE. CDR3 sequence reads: CASSFGQGMAEQYF. The CDR3 DNA reads as TGTGCCAGCAGCTTCGGGCAGGGAATGGCCGAGCAGTACTTC.

This clone has just a few counts. This rearrangement joins TRBV7-8 to TRBJ2-1; 13 bases map to TRBD2. Germline CDR1 reads SGHVS; CDR2 reads FQNEAQ. V was pared by 3 bases and J by 8 bases, with 4 bases of the junction left unmatched. CDR3 length: 15 residues. CDR3 loop: CASSLGTSGAYEQFF. In DNA, the CDR3 is TGTGCCAGCAGCTTGGGGACTAGCGGGGCATATGAGCAGTTCTTC.

V and J are TRBV4-1 and TRBJ2-1; the D gene is possibly TRBD1 (5 bases). The CDR3 loop spans 13 amino acids. CDR1 and CDR2 from the germline V gene are MGHRA and YSYEKL. V gave up 1 base and J gave up 9 bases, with 10 bases separating them. The CDR3 DNA reads as TGCGCCAGCAGCCAAGTCTCCAGGGTTGAGCAGTTCTTC. Its translation is CASSQVSRVEQFF.

V and J are TRBV7-9 and TRBJ2-1, with D hard to call. The V gene's germline CDR1 is SEHNR and CDR2 FQNEAQ (reference sequence). Trimming stripped 5 bases from V and 8 bases from J, with 7 bases between. The CDR3 spans 11 residues. The CDR3 DNA reads TGTGCCAGCAGCACTCTAGATGAGCAGTTCTTC. Translation: CASSTLDEQFF.

The chain combines TRBV30 with TRBJ1-5, with D possibly TRBD1 on 6 matching bases. The CDR3 consists of 15 residues. Germline V gene lookup returns CDR1 GTSNPN and CDR2 SVGIG (reference sequence). V shed 1 base and J shed 7 bases, with 17 bases lying between them. The DNA of the CDR3 is TGTGCCTGGAGTGCAGTTAACAGGGAGGGCCAGCCCCAGCATTTT. Translating gives CAWSAVNREGQPQHF. Variable domain in full (rest from reference TRBV30 and TRBJ1-5): SQTIHQWPATLVQPVGSPLSLECTVEGTSNPNLYWYRQAAGRGLQLLFYSVGIGQISSEVPQNLSASRPQDRQFILSSKKLLLSDSGFYLCAWSAVNREGQPQHFGDGTRLSIL.

To note about this clone: This sample also contains other DNA sequences that code for the same CDR3. The rearrangement joins TRBV7-2 to TRBJ2-1; 11 bases fit TRBD2. The CDR3 totals 15 residues. V dropped 1 base and J dropped 4; count of bases not matched to a gene: 0. Germline V gene lookup returns CDR1 SGHTA and CDR2 FQGNSA. This CDR3 reads CASSLGTSGYNEQFF. The DNA for the CDR3 is TGTGCCAGCAGCTTAGGGACTAGCGGGTACAATGAGCAGTTCTTC.

The chain links TRBV2 to TRBJ1-1; 9 nucleotides match TRBD1. Germline V gives CDR1 SNHLY, CDR2 FYNNEI. Losses at the gene ends were 8 bases for V and 1 base for J; bases not matched to a gene: 5. The CDR3 has 14 amino acids. CDR3 in DNA: TGTGCCAGCTTACAGGGGGCCTGGAACACTGAAGCTTTCTTT. Translated, it gives CASLQGAWNTEAFF.

V usage is TRBV18 and J usage is TRBJ1-4; D unresolved. The germline V gene has CDR1 KGHSH and CDR2 LQKENI. The CDR3 has 14 amino acids. V gave up 8 bases and J gave up 0 bases, with 10 bases separating them. The CDR3 loop reads CASKIGSTNEKLFF. The DNA of the CDR3 is TGTGCCAGCAAAATCGGGTCAACTAATGAAAAACTGTTTTTT.

The V and J genes are TRBV19 and TRBJ2-7; 9 bases agree with TRBD1. The junction had 7 bases not matched to a gene; V was cut back by 4 bases and J by 6 bases. The CDR3 is made up of 14 amino acids. Per the germline V gene, CDR1 is LNHDA and CDR2 is SQIVND (reference sequence). CDR3 nucleotide sequence: TGTGCCAGTAGTAGGGAACAGGGGGCCCTCGAGCAGTACTTC. This sequence encodes CASSREQGALEQYF.

J is TRBJ2-1 and V is TRBV6-5, with a weak D call TRBD1 (6 bases). The germline V and J ends were trimmed by 7 bases and 9 bases, with 16 bases remaining between them. Germline-derived CDR1 and CDR2 are MNHEY and SVGAGI. The CDR3 runs to 13 residues. CDR3 sequence (DNA): TGTGCCAGCACGGAGTTTGTAGGGGGTGAGCAGTTCTTC. Translation: CASTEFVGGEQFF.

The V gene is TRBV5-1, the J gene TRBJ1-1; 7 positions agree with TRBD1. Trimming cost V 5 bases and J 2 bases; bases outside gene matches: 6. The CDR3 is 14 amino acids. Germline V gene lookup returns CDR1 SGHRS and CDR2 YFSETQ. CDR3 sequence: CASRRQGANTEAFF. The CDR3 nucleotides read TGCGCCAGCAGACGACAGGGAGCTAACACTGAAGCTTTCTTT.

The V gene is TRBV30, the J gene TRBJ2-3; D gene ambiguous. Germline assignment: CDR1 GTSNPN and CDR2 SVGIG (reference sequence). The CDR3 spans 11 residues. V was pared by 2 bases and J by 6 bases, with 6 bases between. The CDR3 DNA follows: TGTGCCTGGAGTCCCGGGGATACGCAGTATTTT. It yields the protein CAWSPGDTQYF.